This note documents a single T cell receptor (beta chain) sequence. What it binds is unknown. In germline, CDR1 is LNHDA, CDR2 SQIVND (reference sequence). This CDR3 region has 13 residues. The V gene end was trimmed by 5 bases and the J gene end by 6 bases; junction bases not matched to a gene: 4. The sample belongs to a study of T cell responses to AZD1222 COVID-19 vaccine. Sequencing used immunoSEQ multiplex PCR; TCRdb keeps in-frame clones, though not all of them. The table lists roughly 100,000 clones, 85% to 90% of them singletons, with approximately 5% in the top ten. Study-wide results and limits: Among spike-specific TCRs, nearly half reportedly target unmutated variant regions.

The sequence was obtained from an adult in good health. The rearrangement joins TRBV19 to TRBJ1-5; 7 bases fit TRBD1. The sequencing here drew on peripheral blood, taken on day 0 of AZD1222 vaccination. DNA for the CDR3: TGTGCCAGTAGTGACAGGGAGGGTCAGCCCCAGCATTTT. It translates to CASSDREGQPQHF.